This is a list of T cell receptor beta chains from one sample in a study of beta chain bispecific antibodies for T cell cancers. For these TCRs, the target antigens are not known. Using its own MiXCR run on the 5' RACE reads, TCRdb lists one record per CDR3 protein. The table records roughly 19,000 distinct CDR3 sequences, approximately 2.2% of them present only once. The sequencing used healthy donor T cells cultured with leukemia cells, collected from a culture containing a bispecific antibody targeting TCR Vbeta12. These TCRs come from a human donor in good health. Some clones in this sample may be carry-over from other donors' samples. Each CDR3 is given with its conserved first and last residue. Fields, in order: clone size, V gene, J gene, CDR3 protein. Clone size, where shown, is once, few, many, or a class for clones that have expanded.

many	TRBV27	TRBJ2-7	CASSLVGTAYEQYF
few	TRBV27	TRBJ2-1	CASSLLNEQFF
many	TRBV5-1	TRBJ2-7	CASSLGGQGLDEQYF
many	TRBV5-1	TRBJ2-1	CASLTGTGDVEQFF
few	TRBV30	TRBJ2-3	CAWSAGGGGDTQYF
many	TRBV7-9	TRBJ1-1	CASSLDIGGDSRKAFF
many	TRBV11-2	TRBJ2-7	CASSLGIGADGYEQYF
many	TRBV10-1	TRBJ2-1	CASSDPPKTGVNEQFF
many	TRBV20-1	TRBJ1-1	CSATDTANTEAFF
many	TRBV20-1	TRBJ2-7	CSARVAGIGGGFSYEQYF
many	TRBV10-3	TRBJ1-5	CAISRQGSNQPQHF
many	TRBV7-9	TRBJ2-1	CASSLLPDDEQFF
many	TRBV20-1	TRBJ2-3	CSARDAGVSTDTQYF
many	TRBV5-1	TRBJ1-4	CASSAGGEKLFF
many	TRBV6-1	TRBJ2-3	CASSVDRVTDTQYF
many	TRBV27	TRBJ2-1	CASSLADTYNEQFF
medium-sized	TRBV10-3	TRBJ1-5	CAISEAGGTGNQPQHF
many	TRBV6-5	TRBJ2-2	CASSYSNGWPGELFF
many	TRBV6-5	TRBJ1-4	CASIPRGGEKLFF
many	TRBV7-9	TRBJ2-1	CASSSRDTTYNEQFF
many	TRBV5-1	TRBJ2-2	CASRTGLAGVLGELFF
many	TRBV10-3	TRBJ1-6	CASRGVENSPLHF
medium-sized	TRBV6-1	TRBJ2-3	CASMEGGNWNTQYF
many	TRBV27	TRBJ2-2	CASSTGGASPGGELFF
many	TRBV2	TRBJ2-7	CASSEESGEFYEQYF
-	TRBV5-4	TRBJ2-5	CASSKGRTSGGEQETQYF
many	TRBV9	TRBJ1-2	CASSVGTEANYGYTF
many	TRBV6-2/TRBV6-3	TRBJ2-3	CATGRDFPTDTQYF
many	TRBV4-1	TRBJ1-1	CASSPSLGNTEAFF
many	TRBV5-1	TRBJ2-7	CASRQGSYEQYF
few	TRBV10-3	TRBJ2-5	CAIAGTGGAPEETRYF
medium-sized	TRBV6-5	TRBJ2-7	CASSPFIGVGDEQYF
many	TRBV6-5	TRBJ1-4	CASSRQGADEKLFF
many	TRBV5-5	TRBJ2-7	CASSPGGISYEQYF
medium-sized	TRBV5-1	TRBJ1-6	CASSLWGPASSPLHF
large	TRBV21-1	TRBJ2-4	CASARPGPLAKNIQYF
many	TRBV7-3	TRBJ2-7	CASSPNLGSWLATYEQYF
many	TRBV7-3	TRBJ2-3	CASSFNPSGTGGVEGTQYF
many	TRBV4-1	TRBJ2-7	CASSDTTGVSSYEQYF
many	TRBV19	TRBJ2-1	CASSIVAGPYNEQFF
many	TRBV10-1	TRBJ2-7	CASSGHDGVEQYF
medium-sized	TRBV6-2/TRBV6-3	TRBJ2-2	CASRSDVTGELFF
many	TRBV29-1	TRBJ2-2	CSVKDPMGTGELFF
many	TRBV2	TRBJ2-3	CASSERGVMDTQYF
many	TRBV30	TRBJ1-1	CAWSVVLNTEAFF
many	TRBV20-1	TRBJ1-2	CSARDMTGGYGYTF
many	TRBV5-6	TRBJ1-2	CASSLQGNYGYTF
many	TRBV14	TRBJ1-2	CASSRGRLLYTF
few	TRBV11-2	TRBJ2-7	CASSPGTGLEQYF
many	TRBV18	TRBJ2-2	CASLWTGEVTGELFF
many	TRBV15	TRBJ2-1	CATSGNPPGTGNEQFF
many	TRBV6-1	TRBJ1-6	CASGWGQLNSPLHF
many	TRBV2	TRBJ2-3	CASSEAQGESTDTQYF
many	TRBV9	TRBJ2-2	CASSVDRENTGELFF
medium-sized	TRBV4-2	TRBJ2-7	CASSQDRIRTGLGEQYF